Here is one T cell receptor (beta chain) with its context. The antigen remains undetermined. The data derive from a study of chemoradiotherapy in HPV16-positive cancers. Study information: Candidate HPV-specific T-cell clones and common TCR motifs came from functional assays in two HPV16-positive patients.

This CDR3 is 13 amino acids long. V was cut by 4 bases and J by 1 base, with 9 bases left in between. The V gene's germline CDR1 is SGHRS and CDR2 YFSETQ. Study-level points and caveats: Candidate HPV-specific clones and E7-related TCR motifs grew in tumor during treatment. In HPV16-positive patients, HPV-responsive T-cell expansion tracked better recurrence-free survival.

TCRdb's table, derived via immunoSEQ multiplex PCR, lists solely in-frame clones and lacks some. Of fewer than 950 clones in the sample, roughly 90% were seen once. The specimen was tumor tissue, collected from a patient who underwent chemoradiotherapy. The source of this sequence is a human donor with HPV-associated anogenital cancer. The chain joins TRBV5-1 to TRBJ2-7, with TRBD1 as a possible D gene (6 bases). The CDR3 bases are TGCGCCAGCAGCACCGGACAGTCCTACGAGCAGTACTTC. Translation gives CASSTGQSYEQYF.